This TCR beta chain was documented in a study of T-cell memory formation after mild COVID-19 listed by TCRdb under 2021. About the study as a whole: Most TCR sequence clusters were specific to one of the two donors. T-cell clones expanding and contracting after mild COVID-19 in a couple of donors were tracked by longitudinal TCRalpha and TCRbeta repertoire sequencing. The cohort was made up of two young adult volunteers, one female and one male, who were previously healthy.

Reads for this sample came from an Illumina NovaSeq 6000. TCRalpha and TCRbeta cDNA libraries were constructed by 5'RACE with constant-segment primers, with sample barcodes and unique molecular identifiers being introduced. Trizol reagent was used to extract RNA from every sample. Libraries were amplified in two PCR steps, with a second sample barcode and Illumina TruSeq adapters added in the second step. Sequencing of libraries was performed on an Illumina NovaSeq with 2 x 150 bp paired-end reads. The original pipeline was this. Reads were demultiplexed and collapsed into UMI-guided consensus sequences with migec v1.2.7. Using mixcr v2.1.11, UMI consensuses were aligned to TRA and TRB V and J templates and then assembled into clonotypes. Expanded or contracted clonotypes were those called significant by both edgeR and NoisET, with noise models trained on biological replicates. For edgeR calls, the cutoffs were a false discovery rate-adjusted p below 0.01 and a log2 fold-change threshold of 1. As an exploratory analysis of dynamics, max-normalized trajectories of the 1000 most abundant clonotypes were examined by PCA with hierarchical clustering. Each responding clone was given a CD4 or CD8 phenotype based on the CD4+ and CD8+ repertoires, which had been sequenced separately. TCRdb itself trimmed the public reads at Q25 with fastp, ran MiXCR and retained productive beta chains. For every CDR3 protein sequence, its rows merge into one entry that carries the most common genes and DNA. The V and J calls come from TCRdb's annotation, not from the publication. For this sample the table gives approximately 240,000 distinct CDR3 sequences, of which about 17% were detected only once. 3% to 4.5% of the sample comes from the top ten.

Study-level results and caveats: Contracting CD4+ clones appeared mostly in the CM and EM memory subsets, whereas CD8+ clones were enriched in EMRA. Some responding clones were detected in pre-infection memory, suggesting pre-existing cross-reactive memory T cells joined the SARS-CoV-2 response. From day 15 to 85, contracting clones showed balanced CD4/CD8 phenotypes, whereas a second wave of clones that expanded from day 15 to 37 leaned towards CD4+. SARS-CoV-2 specificity of the second-wave clones peaking on day 37 was not confirmed. Only two mild cases were covered in the study, and larger cohorts including severe cases with pre-infection samples were considered necessary.

Ficoll-Paque density gradient centrifugation was the method used to isolate PBMCs. For this clonotype: Its antigen remains unidentified. No much larger clone exists at a distance of one base, and base qualities are not known.

The junction shows trimming of 1 base on V and 1 base on J, plus 10 bases between the germline ends. As encoded in the germline V gene, CDR1 is SGHRS while CDR2 is YFSETQ. The CDR3, cysteine through phenylalanine, is 15 amino acids long. Kept here is only the CDR3 DNA, which spans 45 bases and is read in frame from base 1. Source material: PBMCs or a T cell subset sorted from them (not recorded which). The receptor was isolated from a man between 18 and 35 years old who had mild COVID-19 (a few samples of this study predate the infection). The sample titles of this study are shuffled in the database, so cell type and time point are left out; the donor was told from shared clones. Here the chain combines TRBV5-1 and TRBJ2-3; the D call is possibly TRBD1 or TRBD2, each sharing 6 bases. CDR3 reads: CASSLSRGRTDTQYF. The nucleotide sequence is given as TGCGCCAGCAGCTTGTCCCGGGGGCGCACAGATACGCAGTATTTT.